The next 18 T cell receptor beta chains were all read from a single sample in a study of control samples from healthy donors and cancer patients. The table came from immunoSEQ multiplex PCR; TCRdb's copy has only in-frame clones and leaves some out. The sample shows about 85,000 clones, approximately 88% of them seen only once. Sequences were obtained from blood. Receptor source: an older woman in good health.

This chain uses TRBV29-1 with TRBJ1-1; tentatively, D is TRBD1 (6 bases). V lost 5 bases to trimming and J lost 1 base, with 17 bases between them. The CDR3 runs to 15 residues. The germline CDR1 and CDR2 sequences are SQVTM and ANQGSEA. CDR3 DNA: TGCAGCGTTATACAGGGTTGGATAAAGAACACTGAAGCTTTCTTT. It specifies CSVIQGWIKNTEAFF.

This clone is a singleton in its sample. In DNA, the CDR3 is TGTGCCAGCAGCCAAGATTTAGACAGGGCTTGGGCTTTCTTT. It is translated as CASSQDLDRAWAFF. The chain has TRBV3-1 (or the pseudogene TRBV3-2) and TRBJ1-1; 7 positions agree with TRBD1. The CDR3 spans 14 residues. Trimming at V came to 0 bases and at J to 11 bases, leaving 9 bases not matched to a gene. The germline V gene has CDR1 LGHDT and CDR2 YNNKEL (reference sequence).

J is TRBJ2-7 and V is TRBV7-9; 12 bases agree with TRBD1. Losses at the gene ends were 6 bases for V and 9 bases for J; bases not matched to a gene: 12. The germline CDR1 and CDR2 sequences are SEHNR and FQNEAQ (reference sequence). CDR3 length: 15 amino acids. The CDR3 loop is CASRAAGTGGEGQYF. CDR3 nucleotides: TGTGCCAGCAGAGCTGCCGGGACAGGGGGCGAGGGGCAGTACTTC.

J is TRBJ1-5 and V is TRBV5-6; a weak D match, TRBD1 (5 bases). This CDR3 has 17 amino acids. The germline CDR1 and CDR2 sequences are SGHDT and YYEEEE. V was shortened by 4 bases and J by 1 base, with 18 bases between the two germline ends. The CDR3 DNA is TGTGCCAGCAGCAGAGACAATTCTGGGGGGAGCAATCAGCCCCAGCATTTT. Its translation is CASSRDNSGGSNQPQHF.

This clone came up many times. The genes are TRBV4-1 and TRBJ2-7, with TRBD1 identical over 7 bases. The CDR3 covers 15 residues. CDR1 MGHRA and CDR2 YSYEKL come from the germline V gene. J lost 2 bases, V lost 3 bases, and 7 bases had no gene match. The CDR3 spells CASSQGSTGAYEQYF. The CDR3 DNA is TGCGCCAGCAGCCAGGGTTCCACAGGGGCCTACGAGCAGTACTTC.

With respect to this clone: A junction end diverges from the germline sequence, so it may reflect a read error. The chain combines TRBV2 with TRBJ2-1; TRBD2 might be the D (7 bases). The CDR3 runs 15 residues. Germline V gene data show CDR1 as SNHLY and CDR2 as FYNNEI. As DNA, the CDR3 is TGTGCCCGCAGTGGGGGGCGGGGGCACTACAATGAGCAGTTCTTC. Its protein product is CARSGGRGHYNEQFF.

The chain employs TRBV7-2 and TRBJ1-1; the match to TRBD1 covers 7 bases. The CDR3 runs 13 residues. Trimming took 10 bases from V and 3 from J; bases not matched to a gene: 8. Germline assignment: CDR1 SGHTA and CDR2 FQGNSA. The CDR3 nucleotides read TGTGCCACCAAGGGACAGTCCTACACTGAAGCTTTCTTT. This translates into CATKGQSYTEAFF.

The gene calls are TRBV9 and TRBJ1-2; 7 bases are shared with TRBD1. Trimming removed 4 bases from V and 7 bases from J; junction bases left unmatched: 13. Per the germline V gene, CDR1 is SGDLS and CDR2 is YYNGEE. The CDR3 contains 15 residues. For the CDR3, the DNA is TGTGCCAGCAGCCCCGCTCGACAGGGTAGGGCTGGCTACACCTTC. This codes for CASSPARQGRAGYTF.

V and J are TRBV20-1 and TRBJ1-2; D is possibly TRBD1 (5 bases). The CDR3 extends over 11 amino acids. Germline-derived CDR1 and CDR2 are DFQATT and SNEGSKA (reference sequence). For the CDR3, the DNA is TGCAGCGGGGCTACTAACTATGGCTACACCTTC. Its protein is CSGATNYGYTF.

This clone was seen only once. This chain uses TRBV10-1 with TRBJ1-3, with D unclear. CDR1 WNHNN and CDR2 SYGVQD come from the germline V gene (reference sequence). V shed 6 bases and J shed 0 bases, with 21 bases lying between them. CDR3 length: 18 amino acids. The DNA for the CDR3 is TGCGCCAGCAGCGACTGGGCGTCAGTGAGGGACTCTGGAAACACCATATATTTT. It specifies CASSDWASVRDSGNTIYF.

The rearrangement uses TRBV4-2 and TRBJ2-3; 7 bases fit TRBD2. After removal of 0 bases from V and 4 bases from J, the junction contained 7 bases not matched to a gene. The CDR3 is made up of 16 amino acids. CDR1 LGHNA and CDR2 YNFKEQ come from the germline V gene. DNA of the CDR3: TGTGCCAGCAGCCAAGATTACCTAGCGGAAGCAGATACGCAGTATTTT. Protein product: CASSQDYLAEADTQYF.

The V and J genes are TRBV5-1 and TRBJ1-5; D is unclear. The germline CDR1 and CDR2 sequences are SGHRS and YFSETQ. The CDR3 is 15 residues long. V dropped 0 bases and J dropped 0 bases, with 7 bases sitting between them. This CDR3 reads CASSLDGDSNQPQHF. The CDR3, as DNA: TGCGCCAGCAGCTTGGACGGGGATAGCAATCAGCCCCAGCATTTT.

The rearrangement joins TRBV18 to TRBJ2-3; the D is unclear. CDR1 is KGHSH and CDR2 is LQKENI in the germline V gene. The CDR3 has 14 residues. Trimming pared 0 bases from V and 8 bases from J, leaving 12 bases between. For the CDR3, the DNA is TGTGCCAGCTCACCACCTTCCCCGCAGCCTACGCAGTATTTT. Translating it yields CASSPPSPQPTQYF.

In its sample, this clone was seen once. V usage is TRBV27 and J usage is TRBJ1-6; no definite D call. This CDR3 is 16 amino acids long. Trimming removed 7 bases at V and 3 bases at J, with 16 bases between. Germline V CDR1 and CDR2: MNHEY, SMNVEV (reference sequence). In DNA, the CDR3 is TGTGCCAGCACCAACCGGCTCCGGATCTATAATTCACCCCTCCACTTT. Translation: CASTNRLRIYNSPLHF.

The chain couples TRBV15 to TRBJ2-2; D possibly matches TRBD1 or TRBD2 (5 bases each). Germline CDR1 LNHNV, CDR2 YYDKDF (reference sequence). The CDR3 extends over 16 amino acids. With 1 base removed from V and 1 base from J, the gap between germline ends came to 10 bases. The DNA of the CDR3 is TGTGCCACCAGCAGAGGAGGGACCCGGAACACCGGGGAGCTGTTTTTT. This encodes CATSRGGTRNTGELFF. Supplemented by reference TRBV15 and TRBJ2-2, the full variable domain reads DAMVIQNPRYQVTQFGKPVTLSCSQTLNHNVMYWYQQKSSQAPKLLFHYYDKDFNNEADTPDNFQSRRPNTSFCFLDIRSPGLGDTAMYLCATSRGGTRNTGELFFGEGSRLTVL.

This chain connects TRBV18 to TRBJ1-1, with 10 bases matching TRBD1. Germline V gene data show CDR1 as KGHSH and CDR2 as LQKENI. The ends lost 6 bases at V and 5 bases at J; junction bases unmatched: 3. The CDR3 is 13 amino acids. The CDR3 nucleotides read TGTGCCAGCTCCGGACAGGGGGGAACTGAAGCTTTCTTT. Amino acids: CASSGQGGTEAFF. Variable domain in full (rest from reference TRBV18 and TRBJ1-1): NAGVMQNPRHLVRRRGQEARLRCSPMKGHSHVYWYRQLPEEGLKFMVYLQKENIIDESGMPKERFSAEFPKEGPSILRIQQVVRGDSAAYFCASSGQGGTEAFFGQGTRLTVV.

The V and J genes are TRBV6-6 and TRBJ1-2; 7 positions agree with TRBD1. The V gene's germline CDR1 is MNHNY and CDR2 SVGAGI (reference sequence). V gave up 6 bases and J gave up 2 bases; unmatched junction bases: 6. The CDR3 runs 14 residues. CDR3 DNA: TGTGCCAGCAGACGCGAGGGACAGAACTATGGCTACACCTTC. This gives the protein CASRREGQNYGYTF.

The chain has TRBV5-1 and TRBJ1-1, with 10 bases lining up with TRBD1. With 3 bases clipped from V and 0 bases from J, the junction kept 8 bases outside the gene matches. The CDR3 runs 17 residues. Germline V CDR1 and CDR2: SGHRS, YFSETQ. CDR3 region: CASSYSGQGQVNTEAFF. CDR3 coding DNA: TGCGCCAGCAGCTACTCGGGACAGGGGCAGGTGAACACTGAAGCTTTCTTT.